Listed below are T cell receptor beta chains from one sample, sequenced in a study of cytomegalovirus exposure and HLA in healthy donors. Data came from immunoSEQ multiplex PCR; TCRdb stores just in-frame clones and leaves some out. Found here are about 110,000 clones, 70% to 85% of them singletons; the top ten hold 2% to 3%. Sample: PBMCs. These receptors came from a woman in her late teens or twenties in good health and CMV-seronegative. Each CDR3 is given without its conserved first and last residue. Fields, in order: J gene, V gene, CDR3 protein.

j_call: TRBJ2-7; v_call: TRBV28; cdr3_aa: ASNSRGTGKRFEQY
j_call: TRBJ1-5; v_call: TRBV13; cdr3_aa: ASSLGRVSNQPQH
j_call: TRBJ2-5; v_call: TRBV19; cdr3_aa: ASSIEGEASSGETQY
j_call: TRBJ2-1; v_call: TRBV11-3; cdr3_aa: ASSLAGRNEQF
j_call: TRBJ2-2; v_call: TRBV4-3; cdr3_aa: ASSPLGGGLNTGELF
j_call: TRBJ1-1; v_call: TRBV27; cdr3_aa: ASSFHRGATEAF
j_call: TRBJ1-4; v_call: TRBV30; cdr3_aa: AWRQESNEKLF
j_call: TRBJ1-5; v_call: TRBV6-5; cdr3_aa: ASSGRGTGDQPQH
j_call: TRBJ2-1; v_call: TRBV5-1; cdr3_aa: ASSLETSGKAEQF
j_call: TRBJ1-1; v_call: TRBV7-9; cdr3_aa: ASKLANTEAF
j_call: TRBJ2-5; v_call: TRBV6-6; cdr3_aa: ASSPHATRYQETQY
j_call: TRBJ2-7; v_call: TRBV15; cdr3_aa: ATSREGLAGGYEQY
j_call: TRBJ1-5; v_call: TRBV7-6; cdr3_aa: ASSFGGRNQPQH
j_call: TRBJ2-7; v_call: TRBV10-3; cdr3_aa: AISVTSADYEQY
j_call: TRBJ1-5; v_call: TRBV7-9; cdr3_aa: ASSLGQNQPQH
j_call: TRBJ2-1; v_call: TRBV11-2; cdr3_aa: ASSLVLNEQF
j_call: TRBJ1-4; v_call: TRBV11-2; cdr3_aa: ASSLEQGFDEKLF
j_call: TRBJ2-6; v_call: TRBV2; cdr3_aa: ASRSSSGANVLT
j_call: TRBJ2-4; v_call: TRBV7-9; cdr3_aa: ASSLLDRIGKNIQY
j_call: TRBJ2-7; v_call: TRBV18; cdr3_aa: ASSPLDRVGEQY